What follows are 5 T cell receptor beta chains derived from one specimen sequenced in a study of monozygotic twins with inflammatory bowel disease. One entry per CDR3 protein, without DNA, is what TCRdb gives after re-calling the 5' RACE reads. Here the sample table reports tens of thousands of distinct CDR3 sequences. The sample comprised blood. Receptors originate from a human donor with ulcerative colitis or Crohn's disease, or a healthy co-twin of an affected twin (not recorded which).

The J gene is TRBJ2-2, the V gene TRBV4-1. There are 15 residues in the CDR3. Germline lookup yields CDR1 MGHRA and CDR2 YSYEKL. The CDR3: CASSHYQRNTGELFF.

The CDR3 loop is CASSATSHSSYNEQFF. This chain joins TRBV18 and TRBJ2-1. Germline CDR1 KGHSH, CDR2 LQKENI. This CDR3 comprises 16 residues.

The chain recombines TRBV28 with TRBJ2-3; the TCRdb D gene call, TRBD1, has no DNA to confirm it. CDR1 MDHEN and CDR2 SYDVKM come from the germline V gene. The CDR3 loop spans 15 amino acids. Here the CDR3 reads CASSFWGALTDTQYF.

V and J are TRBV20-1 and TRBJ1-1; the D gene TCRdb calls, TRBD1, cannot be checked with no DNA. There are 13 residues in the CDR3. The germline CDR1 and CDR2 sequences are DFQATT and SNEGSKA (reference sequence). CDR3 sequence reads: CSAHFNGQGEAFF.

This chain uses TRBV5-1 with TRBJ2-2; absent DNA, TCRdb's TRBD1 call cannot be checked. Germline CDR1 and CDR2: SGHRS and YFSETQ. There are 15 residues in the CDR3. CDR3 residues: CATAVRGLYTGELFF.